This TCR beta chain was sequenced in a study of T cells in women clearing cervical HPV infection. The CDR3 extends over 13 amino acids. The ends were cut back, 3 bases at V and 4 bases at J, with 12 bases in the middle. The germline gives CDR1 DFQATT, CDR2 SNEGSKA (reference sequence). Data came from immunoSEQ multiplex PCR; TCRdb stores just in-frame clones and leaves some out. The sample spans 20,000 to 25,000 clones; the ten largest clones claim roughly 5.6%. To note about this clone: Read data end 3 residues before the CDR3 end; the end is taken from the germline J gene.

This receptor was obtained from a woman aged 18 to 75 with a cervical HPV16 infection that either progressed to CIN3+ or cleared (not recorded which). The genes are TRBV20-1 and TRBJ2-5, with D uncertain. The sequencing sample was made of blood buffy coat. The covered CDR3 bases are TGCAGTGCTAGGGGCACGGTGATAGAGACC. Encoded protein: CSARGTVIET. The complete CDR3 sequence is CSARGTVIETQYF.